A selection of T cell receptor beta chains follows, all from one sample in a study of TIL therapy for anti-PD-1-resistant metastatic lung cancer. Assay used: immunoSEQ multiplex PCR; TCRdb lists only in-frame clones, some missing. This table has roughly 17,000 clones, 70% to 85% appearing once. The sample here was blood, taken at baseline. The receptors stem from a person aged 25-85 years with non-small cell lung cancer. Each CDR3 is given with its conserved first and last residue. D genes are given only for firm matches. Clone size is shown for a subset of rows, as once, few, many or a class of expanded clone.

V,J,size,D,DNA,CDR3
TRBV6-4,TRBJ2-1,NA,NA,TGTGCCAGCAGCGCACTCTCGAGCTCCTACAATGAGCAGTTCTTC,CASSALSSSYNEQFF
TRBV11-1,TRBJ2-1,NA,NA,TGTGCCAGCAGCTTAGTATCCAGGGAATTCAATGAGCAGTTCTTC,CASSLVSREFNEQFF
TRBV9,TRBJ1-2,NA,NA,TGTGCCAGCAGCGTAGATCACGGCCTCTATGGCTACACCTTC,CASSVDHGLYGYTF
TRBV9,TRBJ1-2,NA,NA,TGTGCCAGCAGCGTAGCTGACAGCCCTAGGGGCTACACCTTC,CASSVADSPRGYTF
TRBV15,TRBJ2-3,NA,NA,TGTGCCACCAGCAGAGAGCCGGGGGCGCCGGATACGCAGTATTTT,CATSREPGAPDTQYF
TRBV7-2,TRBJ2-3,NA,TRBD1,TGTGCCAGCAGCCGGAGGACAGGGGGCACAGATACGCAGTATTTT,CASSRRTGGTDTQYF
TRBV30,TRBJ1-2,few,NA,TGTGCCTGGTGGGGGGACTATGGCTACACCTTC,CAWWGDYGYTF
TRBV7-9,TRBJ2-5,NA,TRBD1,TGTGCCAGCAGCTACTCCGGGACAGGGGGTCTACTAGGAGAGACCCAGTACTTC,CASSYSGTGGLLGETQYF
TRBV19,TRBJ2-5,NA,TRBD2,TGTGCCAGTAGTACAACCCCGACTAGCGGGGAAGAGACCCAGTACTTC,CASSTTPTSGEETQYF
TRBV7-2,TRBJ2-1,NA,TRBD2,TGTGCCAGCAGCCCGCCACTAGCGGGGGGGCCGAGGGCTTTCTTC,CASSPPLAGGPRAFF
TRBV5-6,TRBJ2-7,NA,TRBD1,TGTGCCAGCAGCTTGATTTCGGGACAGAGCTCCTACGAGCAGTACTTC,CASSLISGQSSYEQYF
TRBV5-1,TRBJ2-2,NA,NA,TGCGCCAGCAGTCCTGCGGGCACCGGGGAGCTGTTTTTT,CASSPAGTGELFF
TRBV10-1,TRBJ1-1,NA,TRBD1,TGCGCCAGCAGTGCGGGGACAGGGGGCACTGAAGCTTTCTTT,CASSAGTGGTEAFF
TRBV4-2,TRBJ1-6,once,TRBD1,TGTGCCAGCAGCCCGGGGACAGTGTATAATTCACCCCTCCACTTT,CASSPGTVYNSPLHF
TRBV11-2,TRBJ2-7,NA,TRBD1,TGTGCCAGCGGCAGGGGGAACTACGAGCAGTACTTC,CASGRGNYEQYF
TRBV7-7,TRBJ2-3,NA,TRBD2,TGTGCCAGCAGCCCGCTAGCGGGGGCCGCTGCGGATACGCAGTATTTT,CASSPLAGAAADTQYF
TRBV11-3,TRBJ2-7,NA,TRBD2,TGTGCCAGCAGTCTACTACCGGGGGGATCTATCTACGAGCAGTACTTC,CASSLLPGGSIYEQYF
TRBV19,TRBJ2-4,few,NA,TGTGCCAGTGAGAGGCATGGCGACATTCAGTACTTC,CASERHGDIQYF
TRBV19,TRBJ1-4,NA,NA,TGTGCCAGTAGTATCGGTTGGGGAACTAATGAAAAACTGTTTTTT,CASSIGWGTNEKLFF
TRBV11-3,TRBJ2-7,few,NA,TGTGCCAGCAGCTTAGAGATGGGGGAGCAGTACTTC,CASSLEMGEQYF
TRBV6-6,TRBJ2-3,once,TRBD1,TGTGCCAGCAGTTTCAGGGGGCAAGATACGCAGTATTTT,CASSFRGQDTQYF
TRBV6-6,TRBJ2-3,few,NA,TGTGCCAGCAGACGGACTACCCGCACAGATACGCAGTATTTT,CASRRTTRTDTQYF